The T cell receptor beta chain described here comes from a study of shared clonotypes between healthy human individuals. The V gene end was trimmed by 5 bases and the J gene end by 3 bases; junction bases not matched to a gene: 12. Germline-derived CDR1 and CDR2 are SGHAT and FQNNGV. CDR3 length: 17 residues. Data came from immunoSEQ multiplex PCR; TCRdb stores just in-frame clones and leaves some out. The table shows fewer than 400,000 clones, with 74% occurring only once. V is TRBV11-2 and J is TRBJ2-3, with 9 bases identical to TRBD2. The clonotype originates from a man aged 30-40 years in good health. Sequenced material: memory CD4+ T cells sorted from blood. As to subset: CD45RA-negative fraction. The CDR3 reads CASSPGLAPASTDTQYF. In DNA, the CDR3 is TGTGCCAGCAGCCCGGGACTAGCCCCTGCCTCAACAGATACGCAGTATTTT. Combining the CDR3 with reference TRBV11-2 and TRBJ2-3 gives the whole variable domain EAGVAQSPRYKIIEKRQSVAFWCNPISGHATLYWYQQILGQGPKLLIQFQNNGVVDDSQLPKDRFSAERLKGVDSTLKIQPAKLEDSAVYLCASSPGLAPASTDTQYFGPGTRLTVL.